This record looks at one TCR beta chain sequence and its context. The sample holds one count of this clone. This clone's antigen is unknown. Per-base qualities were not stored, and no clone one base away is much larger. The sample is drawn from a study of blood T cell repertoires in COVID-19 (dated by TCRdb to 2018 to 2020). In terms of the full investigation: Samples from collaborators originated in the United States, Italy and Spain and spanned both the acute and convalescent phases of COVID-19. Where available, HLA class I and class II types were taken from metadata supplied by the sample provider and were not determined by assay-based typing. Deeply sampled blood TCRbeta repertoires from subjects exposed to, actively infected with, or recovered from COVID-19 were included in the dataset. Sample metadata almost always included a de-identified subject ID, COVID-19 status, age in years and sex. A freely available public database, intended as a resource for researchers studying the immune response to SARS-CoV-2, is where the repertoires were released. Samples came from the ongoing ImmuneRACE study (first 160 participants) plus 1,254 subjects from 6 global collaborators. The prospective study material was composed of cDNA or gDNA derived from T cells, B-cell-depleted T cells, or PBMCs.

In the prospective study, participants were 18 to 89 years old, resided in fewer than 25 geographic areas of the United States, and were enrolled through a virtual design. In the prospective study, cohorts were assigned on the basis of participant-reported clinical history obtained from a screening survey and a study questionnaire. Exposed participants had been in contact with someone with a PCR-confirmed or clinician-diagnosed COVID-19 case within 2 weeks of study entry. In the prospective study, mobile phlebotomists collected whole blood, serum and a nasopharyngeal or oropharyngeal swab from each participant. Over a roughly 2-month period, participants in the prospective study had the option of providing additional blood draws and questionnaires. Prospective study blood samples were shipped either frozen or at room temperature before DNA extraction. The immunoSEQ Assay, a bias-controlled multiplex PCR, was used to amplify TCRbeta CDR3 regions from genomic DNA. In the source study's methods: The number of nucleated cells in each sample was estimated by amplification of reference gene primers within the assay. To quantify the absolute abundance of each unique TCRbeta CDR3 rearrangement, sequence reads were collapsed and filtered. Productive Simpson clonality was computed per sample as the square root of Simpson's diversity index over productive rearrangements. Sourced from immuneACCESS, this table was stored by TCRdb with only in-frame sequences that have V and J called. A share of the clones is absent; for the studies checked, an unresolved V gene accounts for under half, and the remainder has no known explanation. D and trimming were read from the DNA, whereas the V and J calls and clone size are those reported in that table. Counted in this sample were a few hundred thousand clones; around 87% of them appeared once. The leading ten clones occupy about 15% of the sample.

Counted from cysteine to phenylalanine, this CDR3 has 14 amino acids. The retained sequence is limited to the CDR3, 42 bases, with the frame set at the first base. CDR1 and CDR2 are drawn from the germline V gene: SNHLY, FYNNEI. Trimming removed 8 bases from V and 3 bases from J, leaving 14 bases between the germline ends. The investigation overall reported the following: How much clinical and demographic metadata was included differed by source and by participant, and the metadata was provided uncurated.

Rearrangement joined TRBV2 to TRBJ2-1; the best D guess is TRBD1, with 5 bases matching. This receptor was identified in a man aged 30-40 years who had been exposed to COVID-19. Sequencing input: PBMCs or T cells enriched from blood (not recorded which). The CDR3 corresponds to CASEGALLYNEQFF. Here is the DNA: TGTGCCAGCGAAGGGGCGCTACTCTACAATGAGCAGTTCTTC.